A selection of T cell receptor beta chains follows, all from one sample in a study of blood T cell repertoires in COVID-19. Assay: immunoSEQ multiplex PCR; the TCRdb copy retains only in-frame clones and omits some. The repertoire consists of about 210,000 clones, with over 75% occurring once and the leading ten covering approximately 9.2%. Sequencing was done on a sample of PBMCs or T cells enriched from blood (not recorded which). These receptors were obtained from a man between 40 and 49 years old who had recovered from COVID-19. The CDR3 runs from the conserved cysteine through the conserved F or W. A D gene is named only where the DNA matches it firmly. Clone size is given for some rows only: seen once, a few or many times, or a class if the clone is expanded.

V gene: TRBV5-1
J gene: TRBJ1-3
D gene: NA
clone size: NA
CDR3 protein: CASSLGLRGAADTIYF
CDR3 DNA: TGCGCCAGCAGCTTGGGCCTCAGGGGAGCGGCGGACACCATATATTTT

V gene: TRBV7-9
J gene: TRBJ1-2
D gene: NA
clone size: NA
CDR3 protein: CASSQTLIGAGYTF
CDR3 DNA: TGTGCCAGCAGCCAAACTTTGATTGGGGCTGGCTACACCTTC

V gene: TRBV5-1
J gene: TRBJ2-5
D gene: NA
clone size: few
CDR3 protein: CASSSNQETQYF
CDR3 DNA: TGCGCCAGCAGCTCAAACCAAGAGACCCAGTACTTC

V gene: TRBV7-2
J gene: TRBJ1-2
D gene: TRBD1
clone size: NA
CDR3 protein: CASSPQGQGYGYTF
CDR3 DNA: TGTGCCAGCAGCCCCCAGGGACAGGGATATGGCTACACCTTC

V gene: TRBV6-2/TRBV6-3
J gene: TRBJ2-7
D gene: TRBD2
clone size: NA
CDR3 protein: CASSYRSGTRGEQYF
CDR3 DNA: TGTGCCAGCAGTTACCGGAGCGGGACGAGAGGCGAGCAGTACTTC

V gene: TRBV10-3
J gene: TRBJ2-1
D gene: TRBD2
clone size: NA
CDR3 protein: CAISDGGRDSEFF
CDR3 DNA: TGTGCCATCAGTGATGGCGGGAGGGATTCTGAGTTCTTC

V gene: TRBV5-1
J gene: TRBJ1-2
D gene: NA
clone size: NA
CDR3 protein: CASSERLGQLGGYTF
CDR3 DNA: TGCGCCAGCAGCGAACGCCTCGGACAACTGGGCGGCTACACCTTC

V gene: TRBV18
J gene: TRBJ2-1
D gene: TRBD1
clone size: NA
CDR3 protein: CASSPPGGSSSYNEQFF
CDR3 DNA: TGTGCCAGCTCACCACCAGGGGGCAGTAGCTCCTACAATGAGCAGTTCTTC

V gene: TRBV27
J gene: TRBJ1-2
D gene: NA
clone size: NA
CDR3 protein: CASSRQVNYGYTF
CDR3 DNA: TGTGCCAGCAGTCGACAGGTAAACTATGGCTACACCTTC

V gene: TRBV6-1
J gene: TRBJ2-7
D gene: NA
clone size: once
CDR3 protein: CASSETDYEQYF
CDR3 DNA: TGTGCCAGCAGTGAAACAGACTACGAGCAGTACTTC

V gene: TRBV12-5
J gene: TRBJ1-2
D gene: TRBD1
clone size: NA
CDR3 protein: CASGIQTGGINYGYTF
CDR3 DNA: TGTGCTAGTGGTATCCAAACAGGGGGAATTAACTATGGCTACACCTTC

V gene: TRBV23-1
J gene: TRBJ1-5
D gene: NA
clone size: NA
CDR3 protein: CASRPPGGYYQPQHF
CDR3 DNA: TGCGCCAGCCGCCCCCCAGGCGGGTACTATCAGCCCCAGCATTTT

V gene: TRBV7-9
J gene: TRBJ1-6
D gene: NA
clone size: NA
CDR3 protein: CASSLGWGRLSPLHF
CDR3 DNA: TGTGCCAGCAGCTTAGGTTGGGGGCGGTTATCACCCCTCCACTTT

V gene: TRBV5-1
J gene: TRBJ1-1
D gene: TRBD1
clone size: NA
CDR3 protein: CASSPGQGEAFF
CDR3 DNA: TGCGCCAGCAGCCCGGGACAGGGTGAAGCTTTCTTT

V gene: TRBV6-1
J gene: TRBJ1-5
D gene: TRBD1
clone size: NA
CDR3 protein: CASREGQGNQPQHF
CDR3 DNA: TGTGCCAGCAGGGAAGGACAGGGCAATCAGCCCCAGCATTTT

V gene: TRBV4-1
J gene: TRBJ1-5
D gene: TRBD1
clone size: NA
CDR3 protein: CASSQDGQGWQPQHF
CDR3 DNA: TGCGCCAGCAGCCAGGATGGACAGGGTTGGCAGCCCCAGCATTTT

V gene: TRBV4-1
J gene: TRBJ1-5
D gene: NA
clone size: NA
CDR3 protein: CASSPGEGGRNQPQHF
CDR3 DNA: TGCGCCAGCAGCCCCGGGGAGGGTGGGCGCAATCAGCCCCAGCATTTT

V gene: TRBV20-1
J gene: TRBJ2-1
D gene: NA
clone size: once
CDR3 protein: CSARKGYEQFF
CDR3 DNA: TGCAGTGCCCGCAAGGGGTACGAGCAGTTCTTC

V gene: TRBV7-3
J gene: TRBJ2-1
D gene: NA
clone size: NA
CDR3 protein: CASSEGGTPEAVF
CDR3 DNA: TGTGCCAGCAGCGAAGGTGGGACTCCAGAGGCGGTCTTC

V gene: TRBV19
J gene: TRBJ2-7
D gene: TRBD1
clone size: once
CDR3 protein: CASRYNYRDSNYEQYF
CDR3 DNA: TGTGCCAGTAGATACAATTACCGGGACAGTAACTACGAGCAGTACTTC

V gene: TRBV5-1
J gene: TRBJ2-4
D gene: TRBD2
clone size: NA
CDR3 protein: CASSLEFRGGRAAKNIQYF
CDR3 DNA: TGCGCCAGCAGCTTGGAGTTCCGTGGCGGGAGGGCCGCCAAAAACATTCAGTACTTC

V gene: TRBV4-1
J gene: TRBJ2-3
D gene: TRBD1
clone size: NA
CDR3 protein: CASSQGRGRGTDTQYF
CDR3 DNA: TGCGCCAGCAGCCAGGGCAGGGGGCGCGGCACAGATACGCAGTATTTT

V gene: TRBV7-8
J gene: TRBJ2-1
D gene: NA
clone size: NA
CDR3 protein: CASSLETMTGEQFF
CDR3 DNA: TGTGCCAGCAGCTTAGAGACAATGACAGGTGAGCAGTTCTTC

V gene: TRBV2
J gene: TRBJ2-5
D gene: TRBD2
clone size: NA
CDR3 protein: CASSEALAGDRETQYF
CDR3 DNA: TGTGCCAGCAGTGAAGCTCTAGCGGGGGACAGAGAGACCCAGTACTTC

V gene: TRBV5-4
J gene: TRBJ1-6
D gene: TRBD1
clone size: NA
CDR3 protein: CASSLPRTGEDSPLHF
CDR3 DNA: TGTGCCAGCAGCTTGCCCCGGACAGGGGAGGATTCACCCCTCCACTTT